These T cell receptor beta chains were read from a single sample in a study of identical twins. TCRdb recomputed calls from the 5' RACE reads with MiXCR, one row per CDR3 protein. The sample consists of 450,000 or so distinct CDR3 sequences, over 12% of them appearing once. These data were also reused for a study on yellow fever vaccine responses in identical twins.

Sequencing input: CD4+ T cells sorted from blood. These TCRs come from a woman under 30 in good health. CDR3s include the opening cysteine and the closing phenylalanine or tryptophan. The D gene is left open where the match is weak. Where a row states a size, it is once, few, many or the class of an expanded clone; other rows omit it.

>-|TRBJ2-3|few|TRBV9
TGTGCCAGCAGCGTGGAGATAAGCACAGATACGCAGTATTTT
CASSVEISTDTQYF
>TRBD1|TRBJ2-1|few|TRBV12-3/TRBV12-4
TGTGCCAGCACCCCGGACAGGATCTCCCACAATGAGCAGTTCTTC
CASTPDRISHNEQFF
>TRBD2|TRBJ2-5|-|TRBV20-1
TGCAGTGCTAGAGTAGCGGGGTTTCAAGAGACCCAGTACTTC
CSARVAGFQETQYF
>-|TRBJ2-2|few|TRBV3-1
TGTGCCAGCAGCCAGTGGGGAGACACCGGGGAGCTGTTTTTT
CASSQWGDTGELFF
>-|TRBJ1-4|few|TRBV27
TGTGCCAGCAGCCAAGTTGGGCCCGGAGGTGAAAAACTGTTTTTT
CASSQVGPGGEKLFF
>-|TRBJ2-7|few|TRBV6-5
TGTGCCAGCAGTTATCCGGGACGGCCCTACGAGCAGTACTTC
CASSYPGRPYEQYF
>-|TRBJ2-1|few|TRBV4-2
TGTGCCAGCAGCCAAGGCTTAGGAGCGGCCTTTGGCAATGAGCAGTTCTTC
CASSQGLGAAFGNEQFF
>TRBD1|TRBJ2-1|-|TRBV10-1
TGCGCCAGCAGTGAAGCCGGGACAGGCCTCAATGAGCAGTTCTTC
CASSEAGTGLNEQFF
>-|TRBJ1-2|few|TRBV29-1
TGCAGCGTCTACCGAGGGACCTTTTCCCTTAACTATGGCTACACCTTC
CSVYRGTFSLNYGYTF
>TRBD2|TRBJ2-7|few|TRBV5-1
TGCGCCAGCAGCTCCATAGCGGGGGAGAACTCCTACGAGCAGTACTTC
CASSSIAGENSYEQYF
>-|TRBJ2-7|few|TRBV7-9
TGTGCCCTAGGTGGAACCTACGAGCAGTACTTC
CALGGTYEQYF
>-|TRBJ2-2|few|TRBV29-1
TGCAGCGTTGTTAGGACTCACACCGGGGAGCTGTTTTTT
CSVVRTHTGELFF
>-|TRBJ1-6|few|TRBV20-1
TGCAGTGCTAGAAGATCGATTCCCGCGGAACCCCTCCACTTT
CSARRSIPAEPLHF
>TRBD2|TRBJ2-7|many|TRBV5-1
TGCGCCAGCAGCTTGGGAGGGAGGGACGAGCAGTACTTC
CASSLGGRDEQYF
>-|TRBJ2-3|-|TRBV29-1
TGCAGCGTTGAAAGGCTCCAGTTGGGGGATACGCAGTATTTT
CSVERLQLGDTQYF
>-|TRBJ1-5|-|TRBV20-1
TGCAGTACGAGGGGAGGTCGGAATCAGCCCCAGCATTTT
CSTRGGRNQPQHF
>-|TRBJ2-5|many|TRBV5-1
TGCGCCAGCAGCTTGGGTGCAGGGGTTTACCAAGAGACCCAGTACTTC
CASSLGAGVYQETQYF
>-|TRBJ2-3|few|TRBV20-1
TGCAGTGCCAGTCGCGGACCTAGCACAGATACGCAGTATTTT
CSASRGPSTDTQYF